This T cell receptor (beta chain) was observed in a study of shared clonotypes between healthy human individuals. Study-wide context: Donor composition was a couple of women and three men, aged 18 to 49. Regarding the study as a whole: Only blood was sampled, and tissue TCR repertoires likely differ from blood ones.

Only one count was recorded for this clone. The target antigen is unknown. Naive-designated CD8 cells lacked CD45RO, were positively enriched for CCR7, and omitted terminally differentiated effector memory CD45RA+ cells. Germline CDR1 reads SGHKS; CDR2 reads YYEKEE (reference sequence). CDR3 length: 12 residues. V lost 4 bases and J lost 3, with 8 bases in between. Clones were sequenced by immunoSEQ multiplex PCR, and TCRdb holds only the in-frame ones, with some missing. The table shows 600,000 or so clones, with roughly 98% occurring only once. This receptor was taken from a man under 40 in good health. Material: naive CD8+ T cells sorted from blood. V and J are TRBV5-5 and TRBJ2-7, with D unresolved. This chain's CDR3 is CASSPSGYEQYF. The CDR3 coding sequence is TGTGCCAGCAGCCCCTCGGGCTACGAGCAGTACTTC.